This T cell receptor beta chain was identified in a study of Graves' ophthalmopathy and Graves' hyperthyroidism. Study-wide findings and caveats: The blood repertoire also included most expanded thyroid clonotypes above 0.001 frequency. With approximately 90% sensitivity and more than 75% specificity, a 13-signature model separated ophthalmopathy from stable hyperthyroidism.

The CDR3 totals 16 residues. V trimming: 4 bases; J trimming: 1 base; junction bases outside the gene matches: 4. Amplifying from RNA transcripts, the study obtained TCR beta CDR3 regions. HTBI-primed RT-PCR formed the first round, and a multiplex PCR formed the second. TCRdb recomputed calls from the multiplex PCR reads with MiXCR, one row per CDR3 protein. The data show roughly 420,000 distinct CDR3 sequences, around 21% seen once. In this sample, this clonotype turned up many times. What it binds is unknown. The source material was peripheral blood. V and J are TRBV12-3 or TRBV12-4 and TRBJ2-2; TRBD2 agrees at 9 bases. This clonotype was obtained from a woman in her late teens or twenties with stable Graves' hyperthyroidism. The CDR3 nucleotides are TGTGCCAGCAGTTCGGGGACTAGCCGGAACACCGGGGAGCTGTTTTTT. This gives the protein CASSSGTSRNTGELFF.